The clone carrying this T cell receptor (beta chain) was seen more than once but under ten times. What it binds is not known. The read gets to within 3 residues of the CDR3 end, and the germline J gene fills in the rest. The trim removed 6 bases at V and 6 bases at J, leaving 10 bases unmatched. There are 15 residues in the CDR3. The germline gives CDR1 KGHSH, CDR2 LQKENI. This entry is derived from a study of T cell clonality in common variable immunodeficiency. Findings and caveats of the study: Reportedly, TCR beta sequences from common variable immunodeficiency showed fewer deletions and N-nucleotide insertions.

This table comes from immunoSEQ multiplex PCR, and its TCRdb copy is limited to in-frame clones, with some not included. Altogether about 28,000 clones were found in the sample, and no singletons occur. J is TRBJ2-2 and V is TRBV18; the match to TRBD2 covers 7 bases. Sample: peripheral blood mononuclear cells. This clonotype was obtained from a human donor with common variable immunodeficiency. CDR3 DNA (partial): TGTGCCAGCTCCCGGGACTACCCAATGGCCGGGGAG. Protein: CASSRDYPMAGE. From start to end, the CDR3 is CASSRDYPMAGELFF.